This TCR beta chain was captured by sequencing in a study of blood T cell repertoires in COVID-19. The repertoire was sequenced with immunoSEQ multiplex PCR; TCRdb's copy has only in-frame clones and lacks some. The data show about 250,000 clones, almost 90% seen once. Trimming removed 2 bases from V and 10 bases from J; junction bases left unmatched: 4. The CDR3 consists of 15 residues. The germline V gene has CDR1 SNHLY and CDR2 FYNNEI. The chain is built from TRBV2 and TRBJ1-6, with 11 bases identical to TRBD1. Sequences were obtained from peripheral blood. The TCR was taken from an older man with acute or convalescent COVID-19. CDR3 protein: CASSEMGQGGSPLHF. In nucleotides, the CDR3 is TGTGCCAGCAGTGAAATGGGACAGGGGGGCTCACCCCTCCACTTT. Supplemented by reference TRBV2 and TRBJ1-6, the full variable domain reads EPEVTQTPSHQVTQMGQEVILRCVPISNHLYFYWYRQILGQKVEFLVSFYNNEISEKSEIFDDQFSVERPDGSNFTLKIRSTKLEDSAMYFCASSEMGQGGSPLHFGNGTRLTVT.